This T cell receptor (beta chain) was captured in a study of blood T cell dynamics during melanoma immunotherapy. Measured with immunoSEQ multiplex PCR; TCRdb has only the in-frame clones, and not every one. The data hold about 1,900 clones, with 94% observed a single time. The time point here: week 3, after first cycle of checkpoint inhibitor. At 12 weeks after first infusion, RECIST 1.1 defined response for most patients. The J segment lost 2 bases and the V segment lost 2 bases, leaving 2 bases of the junction unmatched. Germline-derived CDR1 and CDR2 are SGHTA and FQGTGA. This CDR3 has 15 amino acids.

The clonotype originates from a human donor with melanoma. V usage is TRBV7-3 and J usage is TRBJ2-1; 8 bases are shared with TRBD2. The sequencing here drew on effector memory CD8+ T cells from blood, taken from a patient treated with checkpoint blockade. CDR3 DNA sequence: TGTGCCAGCAGCTTATCGGGAGGGACCTACAATGAGCAGTTCTTC. It encodes CASSLSGGTYNEQFF.